The TCR beta chain described here comes from a study of post-analysis software for immune sequencing data. About this clonotype itself: Its antigen is unidentified.

Incorporated into the TCR beta cDNA libraries were unique molecular identifiers, which served to reduce PCR and sequencing biases. TCRdb analysed the PCR reads with MiXCR anew, one entry per CDR3 protein. In the table there are fewer than 850,000 distinct CDR3 sequences, roughly 50% of which are singletons. General observations from the study: Among several TRBV segments more frequent in patients than controls were TRBV5-6, TRBV5-1 and TRBV20-1.

Germline CDR1 and CDR2: MNHEY and SVGAGI. The CDR3 contains 11 residues. The germline V and J ends were trimmed by 8 bases and 6 bases, with 9 bases remaining between them. The rearrangement joins TRBV6-5 to TRBJ2-3; D might be TRBD1 or TRBD2, each matching 5 bases. The sample was blood. The sequence came from a girl between 10 and 17 years old with multiple sclerosis. CDR3 DNA: TGTGCCAGCGTCTGGGGGGATACGCAGTATTTT. Translating gives CASVWGDTQYF.